The 31 T cell receptor beta chains below all came from one sample that was sequenced in a study of T cell clones after liver transplantation (dated by TCRdb to about 2019). Libraries were prepared through the immunoSEQ multiplex PCR assay. Sourced from immuneACCESS, this table was stored by TCRdb with only in-frame sequences that have V and J called. A share of the clones is absent; for the studies checked, an unresolved V gene accounts for under half, and the remainder has no known explanation. The table for this sample lists roughly 56,000 clones; about 69% of them were counted only once. Of the sample, around 9.5% is held by the ten largest clones. The sample in question was CD4+ T cells from blood, obtained more than 53 months after liver transplant. These receptors were taken from a human patient who received a liver transplant. Where a transplant has occurred, the graft donor may have supplied some of the T cells.

V usage is TRBV5-4 and J usage is TRBJ2-6; D unclear. Germline V gene data show CDR1 as SGHNT and CDR2 as YYREEE (reference sequence). The V end lost 3 bases, the J end lost 0 bases, and 4 bases lay between the germline ends. The CDR3 length is 14 residues. DNA for the CDR3: TGTGCCAGCAGCTCGAGCTCTGGGGCCAACGTCCTGACTTTC. Its protein is CASSSSSGANVLTF. The full variable domain, in which reference TRBV5-4 and TRBJ2-6 provide the parts outside the CDR3, is ETGVTQSPTHLIKTRGQQVTLRCSSQSGHNTVSWYQQALGQGPQFIFQYYREEENGRGNFPPRFSGLQFPNYSSELNVNALELDDSALYLCASSSSSGANVLTFGAGSRLTVL.

This rearrangement joins TRBV18 to TRBJ1-3, with D tentatively TRBD1 (6 bases). This CDR3 comprises 16 residues. The germline CDR1 and CDR2 sequences are KGHSH and LQKENI. The V and J ends lost 1 base and 4 bases respectively, with 14 bases between them. The CDR3 DNA follows: TGTGCCAGCTCACCACTGCAGGGGAAGTCAGGAAACACCATATATTTT. Encoded protein: CASSPLQGKSGNTIYF.

This chain uses TRBV10-2 with TRBJ2-3; maybe TRBD2 (5 bases). This CDR3 comprises 14 residues. V was pared by 10 bases and J by 2 bases, with 16 bases between. CDR1 and CDR2 from the germline V gene are WSHSY and SAAADI. The CDR3 loop reads CATGAVTNTDTQYF. The CDR3 DNA reads TGCGCCACCGGAGCGGTCACGAACACAGATACGCAGTATTTT.

In DNA form, the CDR3 reads TGTGCCTGGACAGTACGGCTGAACACTGAAGCTTTCTTT. It translates to CAWTVRLNTEAFF. The chain recombines TRBV30 with TRBJ1-1; D is undetermined. The CDR3 has 13 amino acids. The germline V gene encodes CDR1 GTSNPN and CDR2 SVGIG (reference sequence). Trimming removed 4 bases at V and 0 bases at J, with 9 bases between.

This chain links TRBV29-1 with TRBJ2-7; 11 positions match TRBD1. This CDR3 region has 12 residues. Germline V gives CDR1 SQVTM, CDR2 ANQGSEA. The ends lost 7 bases at V and 5 bases at J; junction bases unmatched: 4. CDR3 region: CSAGQGANEQYF. The CDR3 DNA reads TGCAGCGCTGGACAGGGGGCGAACGAGCAGTACTTC.

This clone came up once. This chain uses TRBV6-4 with TRBJ1-2; 7 positions agree with TRBD1. This CDR3 spans 18 amino acids. Per the germline V gene, CDR1 is MRHNA and CDR2 is SNTAGT. V lost 4 bases to trimming and J lost 0 bases; unmatched junction nucleotides: 14. CDR3 bases: TGTGCCAGCAGTGTCGGGACAGAGGCGTCCGAAGCTAACTATGGCTACACCTTC. Amino acid sequence: CASSVGTEASEANYGYTF.

This chain uses TRBV7-9 with TRBJ1-6; the match to TRBD1 covers 9 bases. The CDR3 contains 14 residues. CDR1 and CDR2 from the germline V gene are SEHNR and FQNEAQ (reference sequence). V lost 6 bases to trimming and J lost 7 bases; unmatched junction nucleotides: 4. CDR3 nucleotide sequence: TGTGCCAGCAGGCGGACAGGGGTCAATTCACCCCTCCACTTT. This encodes CASRRTGVNSPLHF.

CDR3 DNA: TGTGCCAGTAGTCCGAGGACAGGGTTCGACACTGAAGCTTTCTTT. Its protein product is CASSPRTGFDTEAFF. The chain links TRBV19 to TRBJ1-1; 8 nucleotides line up with TRBD1. The V gene end was trimmed by 5 bases and the J gene end by 3 bases; junction bases not matched to a gene: 8. Germline V gene lookup returns CDR1 LNHDA and CDR2 SQIVND (reference sequence). The CDR3 is 15 residues long.

This clone has only one observation. This chain uses TRBV6-5 with TRBJ1-1; D is undetermined. Germline V gene lookup returns CDR1 MNHEY and CDR2 SVGAGI. CDR3 length: 14 residues. V lost 6 bases and J 0 bases, leaving 11 bases between the germline ends. Here the CDR3 DNA reads TGTGCCAGCAGCAAGTCGACGGTGAACACTGAAGCTTTCTTT. Residues: CASSKSTVNTEAFF.

This chain links TRBV2 with TRBJ2-7, with 10 positions matching TRBD2. Looked up from germline, CDR1 is SNHLY and CDR2 is FYNNEI. This CDR3 is built from 14 residues. V was clipped by 6 bases and J by 4 bases; unmatched bases: 6. CDR3 coding DNA: TGTGCCAGCAGGGGGGCTAGCGGGGGTTACGAGCAGTACTTC. Amino acid sequence: CASRGASGGYEQYF.

The chain is built from TRBV7-2 and TRBJ1-4; 8 positions agree with TRBD1. Germline CDR1 reads SGHTA; CDR2 reads FQGNSA. V lost 5 bases to trimming and J lost 3 bases; unmatched junction nucleotides: 11. The CDR3 consists of 17 residues. CDR3 residues: CASSPIRSTGANEKLFF. Here the CDR3 DNA reads TGTGCCAGCAGCCCTATCCGGTCGACAGGGGCTAATGAAAAACTGTTTTTT. The variable domain in full, with the rest retrieved from reference TRBV7-2 and TRBJ1-4, is GAGVSQSPSNKVTEKGKDVELRCDPISGHTALYWYRQSLGQGLEFLIYFQGNSAPDKSGLPSDRFSAERTGGSVSTLTIQRTQQEDSAVYLCASSPIRSTGANEKLFFGSGTQLSVL.

V usage is TRBV28 and J usage is TRBJ1-5; 8 bases match TRBD1. The length of the CDR3 is 19 residues. From germline, CDR1 is MDHEN and CDR2 SYDVKM. V lost 3 bases to trimming and J lost 0 bases; unmatched junction nucleotides: 13. The CDR3 spells CASSFALDRGIYSNQPQHF. DNA of the CDR3: TGTGCCAGCAGTTTCGCTTTAGACAGGGGAATTTATAGCAATCAGCCCCAGCATTTT.

In regard to this clone: Other nucleotide sequences in the sample specify the same CDR3. This chain uses TRBV5-1 with TRBJ2-2, with D possibly TRBD2 on 6 matching bases. The CDR3 runs 15 residues. The germline CDR1 and CDR2 sequences are SGHRS and YFSETQ. V was trimmed by 3 bases and J by 0 bases, leaving 9 bases between them. The CDR3: CASSSGLPNTGELFF. The CDR3 nucleotides read TGCGCCAGCAGCTCTGGACTACCGAACACCGGGGAGCTGTTTTTT.

The V call is TRBV28, the J call TRBJ2-7, with D perhaps matching TRBD2 (7 bases). The CDR3 runs to 16 residues. Trimming shortened V by 7 bases and J by 2 bases, and 21 bases separated the two germline ends. The germline V gene has CDR1 MDHEN and CDR2 SYDVKM. This CDR3 reads CASTPSGGPQAYEQYF. The CDR3 DNA follows: TGTGCCAGCACTCCATCGGGGGGCCCCCAAGCCTACGAGCAGTACTTC.

This chain joins TRBV19 and TRBJ1-1, with D unresolved. Germline loops: CDR1 LNHDA, CDR2 SQIVND (reference sequence). This CDR3 region has 15 residues. V was clipped by 7 bases and J by 1 base, with 16 bases between them. This CDR3 reads CASTRGGIGNTEAFF. For the CDR3, the DNA is TGTGCCAGTACCCGAGGTGGGATCGGGAACACTGAAGCTTTCTTT.

This clone was counted a single time. The chain has TRBV25-1 and TRBJ1-4; 8 bases are shared with TRBD1. Germline-derived CDR1 and CDR2 are MGHDK and SYGVNS. Trimming at V came to 5 bases and at J to 3 bases, leaving 5 bases not matched to a gene. The CDR3 extends over 15 amino acids. This chain's CDR3 is CASSLLTGANEKLFF. CDR3 DNA sequence: TGTGCCAGCAGTCTCCTGACAGGGGCTAATGAAAAACTGTTTTTT.

The chain employs TRBV6-1 and TRBJ2-3, with D possibly matching TRBD1 (6 bases). CDR3 length: 15 amino acids. Looked up from germline, CDR1 is MNHNS and CDR2 is SASEGT. Trimming removed 6 bases at V and 0 bases at J, with 13 bases between. The CDR3: CASSGTFTSTDTQYF. CDR3 coding DNA: TGTGCCAGCAGCGGGACATTTACTAGCACAGATACGCAGTATTTT.

The J gene is TRBJ1-4, the V gene TRBV7-9; 8 bases map to TRBD1. The CDR3 contains 14 residues. CDR1 and CDR2 from the germline V gene are SEHNR and FQNEAQ (reference sequence). Trimming cost V 4 bases and J 4 bases; bases outside gene matches: 2. CDR3 sequence reads: CASSSGQDNEKLFF. In nucleotides, the CDR3 is TGTGCCAGCAGCTCGGGACAGGATAATGAAAAACTGTTTTTT.

This clone is a singleton in its sample. V usage is TRBV4-1 and J usage is TRBJ2-6; weak D call: TRBD2 (5 bases). The CDR3 runs to 16 residues. Trimming left V 6 bases short and J 0 bases short, with 12 bases between. Germline CDR1 and CDR2: MGHRA and YSYEKL. The CDR3 region is CASSPGFFSGANVLTF. The CDR3 DNA sequence: TGCGCCAGCAGTCCGGGATTTTTCTCTGGGGCCAACGTCCTGACTTTC.

The chain is built from TRBV27 and TRBJ1-3; 8 bases are a match to TRBD1. The CDR3 has 15 residues. V was pared by 4 bases and J by 4 bases, with 6 bases of the junction left unmatched. The germline CDR1 and CDR2 sequences are MNHEY and SMNVEV (reference sequence). This chain's CDR3 is CASSSRTGSGNTIYF. The CDR3 DNA follows: TGTGCCAGCAGTTCCCGGACAGGGTCGGGAAACACCATATATTTT.

The rearrangement joins TRBV7-9 to TRBJ1-1, with D perhaps matching TRBD1 (6 bases). Germline V lookup: CDR1 SEHNR, CDR2 FQNEAQ (reference sequence). This CDR3 has 14 amino acids. V dropped 1 base and J dropped 4 bases, with 10 bases sitting between them. CDR3 sequence reads: CASSLVGTSTEAFF. CDR3 sequence (DNA): TGTGCCAGCAGCTTAGTGGGGACAAGCACTGAAGCTTTCTTT. The full variable domain, completed using reference TRBV7-9 and TRBJ1-1, is DTGVSQNPRHKITKRGQNVTFRCDPISEHNRLYWYRQTLGQGPEFLTYFQNEAQLEKSRLLSDRFSAERPKGSFSTLEIQRTEQGDSAMYLCASSLVGTSTEAFFGQGTRLTVV.

The J gene is TRBJ1-3, the V gene TRBV7-2; tentatively, D is TRBD1 (5 bases). The germline gives CDR1 SGHTA, CDR2 FQGNSA. The CDR3 contains 16 residues. Deletions cut 3 bases from V and 0 bases from J, with 12 bases between. The CDR3 coding sequence is TGTGCCAGCAGCTTCGAAAGGACACCCTCTGGAAACACCATATATTTT. Its translation is CASSFERTPSGNTIYF.

V gene TRBV7-2 combines with J gene TRBJ2-5, with 7 bases identical to TRBD2. Trimming took 5 bases from V and 1 from J; bases not matched to a gene: 4. The CDR3 sequence is 14 residues long. CDR1 is SGHTA, CDR2 FQGNSA, per germline. The CDR3 sequence is CASSPWGGQETQYF. The DNA for the CDR3 is TGTGCCAGCAGCCCTTGGGGGGGCCAAGAGACCCAGTACTTC.

This chain uses TRBV27 with TRBJ1-5; 9 bases line up with TRBD1. Germline V gene lookup returns CDR1 MNHEY and CDR2 SMNVEV (reference sequence). Unmatched junction bases numbered 4, after V lost 3 bases and J lost 1 base. This CDR3 is 16 amino acids long. The CDR3 sequence is CASSFGGTGSNQPQHF. CDR3 coding DNA: TGTGCCAGCAGTTTCGGAGGGACAGGGAGCAATCAGCCCCAGCATTTT.

The gene calls are TRBV5-3 and TRBJ2-5; the D gene is possibly TRBD2 (7 bases). TRBV5-3 counts as an open reading frame of uncertain function. The ends were cut back, 8 bases at V and 4 bases at J, with 12 bases in the middle. The CDR3 is 12 amino acids. The chain's CDR3 is CARKGGRETQYF. CDR3 DNA: TGTGCCAGGAAGGGGGGGAGAGAGACCCAGTACTTC.

The rearrangement links TRBV7-2 to TRBJ2-3; the D is unclear. The CDR3 runs 16 residues. V was shortened by 3 bases and J by 0 bases, with 13 bases between the two germline ends. CDR1 and CDR2 (germline): SGHTA, FQGNSA. The CDR3 is CASSFYMEPSTDTQYF. In DNA, the CDR3 is TGTGCCAGCAGCTTCTACATGGAACCTAGCACAGATACGCAGTATTTT.

The DNA of the CDR3 is TGCGCCAGCAGCATGGGGACAGGGAGGGACACCATATATTTT. Residues: CASSMGTGRDTIYF. This chain links TRBV5-1 with TRBJ1-3, with 9 nucleotides matching TRBD1. Trimming cost V 4 bases and J 8 bases; bases outside gene matches: 7. The CDR3 contains 14 residues. Per germline, CDR1 SGHRS and CDR2 YFSETQ.

This sequence joins TRBV19 and TRBJ2-3; D is possibly TRBD1 (5 bases). CDR1 and CDR2 from the germline V gene are LNHDA and SQIVND (reference sequence). Trimming took 2 bases from V and 0 from J, leaving 9 bases between them. CDR3 length equals 15 residues. Here the CDR3 reads CASSIKGLSTDTQYF. The CDR3 nucleotides are TGTGCCAGTAGTATAAAGGGGCTGAGCACAGATACGCAGTATTTT.

This chain connects TRBV10-3 to TRBJ2-1; D call uncertain. The V and J ends lost 0 bases and 7 bases respectively, with 7 bases between them. The germline gives CDR1 ENHRY, CDR2 SYGVKD. This CDR3 region has 13 residues. The CDR3 DNA reads TGTGCCATCAGTGAGTCGATAGAAAATGAGCAGTTCTTC. It specifies CAISESIENEQFF.

The rearrangement joins TRBV10-3 to TRBJ1-5, with 11 nucleotides matching TRBD1. There are 14 residues in the CDR3. V lost 6 bases to trimming and J lost 5 bases; unmatched junction nucleotides: 3. Per the germline V gene, CDR1 is ENHRY and CDR2 is SYGVKD. This chain's CDR3 is CAIRGTGGDQPQHF. CDR3 nucleotide sequence: TGTGCCATCAGGGGGACAGGGGGGGATCAGCCCCAGCATTTT.

The chain has TRBV12-5 and TRBJ1-1; possibly TRBD1 for D (6 bases). V was shortened by 5 bases and J by 1 base, with 11 bases between the two germline ends. CDR3 length equals 14 residues. The germline V gene encodes CDR1 LGHNT and CDR2 FRNRAP. The CDR3, as DNA: TGTGCTAGTGGTGTAGGGGGGGCGAACACTGAAGCTTTCTTT. It yields the protein CASGVGGANTEAFF.